This entry lists 26 T cell receptor beta chains sequenced from one sample in a study of regulatory T cells in long-lasting Graves disease. Regarding time point: newly diagnosed GD, antithyroid drugs for less than 3 months. With RNA extracted from PBMCs as input, the TCR library was made. Libraries of TCR beta came from iRepertoire HTBI primers plus Arm-PCR of CDR3 regions. One entry per CDR3 protein results from TCRdb running MiXCR on the multiplex PCR reads. The table records around 420,000 distinct CDR3 sequences, over 14% of them present only once. A further study also used this sample, focusing on T cells in Graves' hyperthyroidism and ophthalmopathy.

The sequenced sample was peripheral blood mononuclear cells (PBMCs), obtained at new diagnosis, from a patient treated with antithyroid drugs. Receptors originate from a middle-aged woman with Graves disease.

The chain uses TRBV20-1 and TRBJ2-5, with TRBD2 matching 12 bases. Germline CDR1 is DFQATT and CDR2 is SNEGSKA (reference sequence). The V gene end was trimmed by 0 bases and the J gene end by 5 bases; junction bases not matched to a gene: 10. The CDR3 covers 17 residues. This CDR3 is CSARDGRLAGAGETQYF. The CDR3 DNA is TGCAGTGCTAGAGATGGGCGACTAGCGGGAGCGGGTGAGACCCAGTACTTC.

The rearrangement joins TRBV20-1 to TRBJ2-7; 10 positions agree with TRBD1. This CDR3 has 15 amino acids. V was pared by 2 bases and J by 7 bases, with 11 bases of the junction left unmatched. Germline V gene data show CDR1 as DFQATT and CDR2 as SNEGSKA (reference sequence). CDR3 in amino acids: CSARKTGDRGWEQYF. CDR3 nucleotides: TGCAGTGCTAGAAAAACGGGGGACAGGGGTTGGGAGCAGTACTTC.

At least ten counts were recorded for this clonotype. The rearrangement links TRBV11-3 to TRBJ2-5, with TRBD1 as a possible D gene (6 bases). Trimming stripped 5 bases from V and 3 bases from J, with 22 bases between. This CDR3 region has 17 residues. CDR1 and CDR2 (germline): SGHNT, YENEEA. CDR3 nucleotides: TGTGCCAGCAGCCTATATGGTTGGGGGCGGGTAGAAGAGACCCAGTACTTC. It is translated as CASSLYGWGRVEETQYF. Complete variable domain (other parts from reference TRBV11-3 and TRBJ2-5): EAGVVQSPRYKIIEKKQPVAFWCNPISGHNTLYWYLQNLGQGPELLIRYENEEAVDDSQLPKDRFSAERLKGVDSTLKIQPAELGDSAVYLCASSLYGWGRVEETQYFGPGTRLLVL.

At least ten counts were recorded for this clonotype. V usage is TRBV19 and J usage is TRBJ2-5, with 8 bases that match TRBD1. The CDR3 length is 16 residues. The V gene end was trimmed by 5 bases and the J gene end by 2 bases; junction bases not matched to a gene: 10. Looked up from germline, CDR1 is LNHDA and CDR2 is SQIVND (reference sequence). CDR3 DNA: TGTGCCAGTAGTCCCTGGACAGGGCCCTTACAAGAGACCCAGTACTTC. This codes for CASSPWTGPLQETQYF.

This clonotype has only a few counts. V gene TRBV27 combines with J gene TRBJ2-1; a possible D gene is TRBD1 (6 bases). CDR3 size: 16 residues. Germline V lookup: CDR1 MNHEY, CDR2 SMNVEV (reference sequence). Trimming took 2 bases from V and 0 from J, leaving 11 bases between them. The CDR3 loop is CASSLPGVHSYNEQFF. CDR3 in DNA: TGTGCCAGCAGTTTACCAGGGGTTCACTCCTACAATGAGCAGTTCTTC.

The genes are TRBV27 and TRBJ2-7; unclear D gene. The CDR3 extends over 17 amino acids. The germline V gene encodes CDR1 MNHEY and CDR2 SMNVEV (reference sequence). The V end was cut by 6 bases, the J end by 3 bases, with 24 bases between. CDR3 in amino acids: CASRKSAPGRDFYEQYF. The CDR3 DNA reads as TGTGCCAGCAGGAAAAGCGCGCCTGGTCGTGATTTCTACGAGCAGTACTTC.

Points on this clonotype: This clone may be a read error of a much larger clone one base away. Because it lacks the conserved phenylalanine or tryptophan at the end, this CDR3 is likely a read error. The chain uses TRBV19 and TRBJ2-2; 7 positions agree with TRBD2. Germline V lookup: CDR1 LNHDA, CDR2 SQIVND (reference sequence). This CDR3 comprises 14 residues. V was pared by 3 bases and J by 7 bases, with 5 bases of the junction left unmatched. The CDR3 DNA reads as TGTGCCAGTAGTATGGGCGGGAGTGACGGGGAGCTGTTTCTT. Protein product: CASSMGGSDGELFL.

The sample holds many counts of this clonotype. The chain uses TRBV10-3 and TRBJ2-5; D is unclear. CDR3 length: 13 amino acids. V shed 5 bases and J shed 1 base, with 8 bases lying between them. The germline CDR1 and CDR2 sequences are ENHRY and SYGVKD. CDR3: CAISTKTQETQYF. The CDR3 DNA sequence: TGTGCCATCAGTACAAAGACCCAAGAGACCCAGTACTTC.

This clonotype has ten or more counts. The chain links TRBV27 to TRBJ2-7, with D possibly TRBD2 on 6 matching bases. Per germline, CDR1 MNHEY and CDR2 SMNVEV (reference sequence). With 3 bases removed from V and 0 bases from J, the gap between germline ends came to 15 bases. The CDR3 loop spans 16 amino acids. This CDR3 reads CASSFPLGGSSYEQYF. The CDR3 nucleotides read TGTGCCAGCAGTTTTCCCCTGGGAGGAAGCTCCTACGAGCAGTACTTC.

J is TRBJ2-1 and V is TRBV20-1; TRBD2 is a possible D gene (5 bases). CDR3 length equals 14 residues. Trimming cost V 1 base and J 4 bases, with 11 bases left between them. CDR1 DFQATT and CDR2 SNEGSKA come from the germline V gene (reference sequence). CDR3 nucleotide sequence: TGCAGTGCTAGAGGTCCAGCGGATTACAATGAGCAGTTCTTC. Protein product: CSARGPADYNEQFF.

This clonotype was counted at least ten times. This chain joins TRBV20-1 and TRBJ2-1, with a possible D match to TRBD2 (7 bases). The V end was cut by 6 bases, the J end by 6 bases, with 18 bases between. Germline values: CDR1 DFQATT, CDR2 SNEGSKA (reference sequence). The CDR3 spans 14 residues. Here the CDR3 DNA reads TGCAGTGCCCATACTAGGGGGGGTAGCAATGAGCAGTTCTTC. Amino acid sequence: CSAHTRGGSNEQFF.

This clonotype has ten or more counts. The chain has TRBV29-1 and TRBJ1-1; no reliable D call. With 2 bases removed from V and 8 bases from J, the gap between germline ends came to 15 bases. The CDR3 sequence is 13 residues long. Looked up from germline, CDR1 is SQVTM and CDR2 is ANQGSEA. Here the CDR3 reads CSVECGGLPEAFF. The CDR3 DNA reads as TGCAGCGTTGAATGTGGAGGACTTCCCGAAGCTTTCTTT.

This clonotype has at least ten counts. The J gene is TRBJ1-2, the V gene TRBV11-3; 8 positions match TRBD1. The germline gives CDR1 SGHNT, CDR2 YENEEA. The V and J ends lost 4 bases and 7 bases, in that order; junction bases with no gene match: 5. This CDR3 is built from 13 residues. CDR3 loop: CASSSGTGFGYTF. CDR3 DNA: TGTGCCAGCAGCTCCGGGACAGGATTTGGCTACACCTTC.

This clonotype occurred a few times. V and J are TRBV27 and TRBJ1-2; 7 nucleotides line up with TRBD1. Germline V gene lookup returns CDR1 MNHEY and CDR2 SMNVEV (reference sequence). The trim removed 4 bases at V and 7 bases at J, leaving 6 bases unmatched. This CDR3 spans 13 amino acids. DNA of the CDR3: TGTGCCAGCAGTTATACAGGGGTCAGTGGCTACACCTTC. This sequence encodes CASSYTGVSGYTF.

The chain is built from TRBV20-1 and TRBJ1-5; D is perhaps TRBD1 (5 bases). Germline V CDR1 and CDR2: DFQATT, SNEGSKA (reference sequence). Trimming removed 4 bases at V and 7 bases at J, with 17 bases between. This CDR3 comprises 14 residues. CDR3: CSATASFGDQPQHF. CDR3 DNA: TGCAGTGCTACGGCCTCATTCGGGGACCAGCCCCAGCATTTT.

There are a few counts of this clonotype. V and J are TRBV7-9 and TRBJ2-3, with 8 bases identical to TRBD2. V lost 5 bases, J lost 1 base, and 11 bases stayed unmatched. CDR3 size: 17 residues. Germline V gene sequence: CDR1 SEHNR, CDR2 FQNEAQ (reference sequence). The CDR3 bases are TGTGCCAGCAGCCCAACAGAGCGGGAGTTAGGCACAGATACGCAGTATTTT. Its protein product is CASSPTERELGTDTQYF.

This clonotype was recorded a few times. V usage is TRBV27 and J usage is TRBJ2-2; no definite D call. There are 11 residues in the CDR3. V dropped 4 bases and J dropped 7 bases, with 4 bases sitting between them. The V gene's germline CDR1 is MNHEY and CDR2 SMNVEV (reference sequence). The CDR3: CASSSGGELFF. The CDR3 DNA reads as TGTGCCAGCAGTTCGGGCGGGGAGCTGTTTTTT.

The chain employs TRBV10-3 and TRBJ2-2; TRBD1 matches at 7 bases. Germline V gene data show CDR1 as ENHRY and CDR2 as SYGVKD. V trimming: 5 bases; J trimming: 4 bases; junction bases outside the gene matches: 10. This CDR3 spans 16 amino acids. CDR3 nucleotide sequence: TGTGCCATCAGTCCGGGACAGCTTTTGGGCACCGGGGAGCTGTTTTTT. It is translated as CAISPGQLLGTGELFF.

This clonotype was seen repeatedly, ten times or more. The chain joins TRBV29-1 to TRBJ2-1; perhaps TRBD2 as D (5 bases). Germline V gene lookup returns CDR1 SQVTM and CDR2 ANQGSEA. The CDR3 is made up of 14 amino acids. Between the trimmed V and J ends, which lost 0 bases and 4 bases, there was a span of 10 bases. The CDR3, as DNA: TGCAGCGTTGAAGACGACCCGGGGTACAATGAGCAGTTCTTC. Amino acids: CSVEDDPGYNEQFF.

This clonotype was seen many times. The chain combines TRBV24-1 with TRBJ1-5; TRBD1 is a possible D gene (6 bases). Germline assignment: CDR1 KGHDR and CDR2 SFDVKD. V lost 4 bases and J lost 5, with 14 bases in between. CDR3 length: 15 residues. The CDR3 reads CATSDPRRGDQPQHF. CDR3 in DNA: TGTGCCACCAGTGACCCCCGCAGGGGCGATCAGCCCCAGCATTTT.

A few counts support this clonotype. CDR3 coding DNA: TGTGCCAGCAGCCCCAGTGGCGGAGGGGAAGAGACCCAGTACTTC. Amino acids: CASSPSGGGEETQYF. The chain combines TRBV28 with TRBJ2-5, with D possibly TRBD2 on 6 matching bases. CDR3 length equals 15 residues. V was pared by 6 bases and J by 3 bases, with 17 bases between. CDR1 and CDR2 from the germline V gene are MDHEN and SYDVKM.

The rearrangement joins TRBV14 to TRBJ2-1; 8 nucleotides agree with TRBD2. After removal of 2 bases from V and 8 bases from J, the junction contained 8 bases not matched to a gene. CDR3 length equals 15 residues. Germline assignment: CDR1 SGHDN and CDR2 FVKESK. CDR3 residues: CASSQREGPVYEQFF. The DNA for the CDR3 is TGTGCCAGCAGCCAACGGGAGGGCCCAGTCTATGAGCAGTTCTTC.

This clonotype showed up many times. The chain uses TRBV6-2 or TRBV6-3 and TRBJ2-7, with 7 nucleotides matching TRBD1. CDR1 and CDR2 from the germline V gene are MNHEY and SVGEGT. V lost 2 bases and J lost 1; bases outside the gene matches: 2. The CDR3 has 14 residues. The DNA for the CDR3 is TGTGCCAGCAGTTACGGGACAGCATCCTACGAGCAGTACTTC. Encoded protein: CASSYGTASYEQYF.

In regard to this clonotype: A far bigger clonotype differs at one base, so this is likely a read error. The chain carries TRBV7-9 and TRBJ2-2, with 9 bases aligning to TRBD2. Germline values: CDR1 SEHNR, CDR2 FQNEAQ (reference sequence). CDR3 size: 16 residues. Germline trimming cut 5 bases from V and 6 bases from J; bases unmatched to any gene: 10. CDR3 sequence (DNA): TGTGCCAGCAGCGTGCGGGGGGGCTATTCCGCCGGGGAGCTGTTTTTT. The encoded protein is CASSVRGGYSAGELFF.

This clonotype was counted at least ten times. V and J are TRBV2 and TRBJ1-3, with D unclear. Trimming stripped 6 bases from V and 0 bases from J, with 12 bases between. The CDR3 has 15 residues. Looked up from germline, CDR1 is SNHLY and CDR2 is FYNNEI. CDR3: CASSPNMDSGNTIYF. In DNA, the CDR3 is TGTGCCAGCAGCCCTAACATGGACTCTGGAAACACCATATATTTT. Variable domain in full (rest from reference TRBV2 and TRBJ1-3): EPEVTQTPSHQVTQMGQEVILRCVPISNHLYFYWYRQILGQKVEFLVSFYNNEISEKSEIFDDQFSVERPDGSNFTLKIRSTKLEDSAMYFCASSPNMDSGNTIYFGEGSWLTVV.

At least ten counts were recorded for this clonotype. This chain joins TRBV7-3 and TRBJ2-2, with D hard to call. The V end was cut by 5 bases, the J end by 5 bases, with 12 bases between. CDR3 length: 14 residues. Germline lookup yields CDR1 SGHTA and CDR2 FQGTGA. Written as DNA, the CDR3 is TGTGCCAGCAGCCCCGGGCTAGTGACCGGGGAGCTGTTTTTT. Residues: CASSPGLVTGELFF.